The 27 T cell receptor beta chains below were found in one sample sequenced in a study of molecular identifiers for immune sequencing clone quantification. TCRdb ran MiXCR on the PCR reads and lists one entry per CDR3 protein. The sample has more than 550,000 distinct CDR3 sequences; 25% are singletons. The sample comprised naive CD8+ T cells from blood, with Jurkat cell RNA spiked in. As to subset: FACS-sorted CD8+CD4-CCR7+CD45RA+ naive T cells. These receptors all stem from a human donor in good health. Some libraries in this study had Jurkat cell RNA spiked in.

The chain couples TRBV10-1 to TRBJ2-7; the match to TRBD2 covers 13 bases. The trim removed 0 bases at V and 1 base at J, leaving 3 bases unmatched. The germline gives CDR1 WNHNN, CDR2 SYGVQD (reference sequence). The CDR3 length is 17 residues. As DNA, the CDR3 is TGCGCCAGCAGTGAGTCGGGGACTAGCGGGGCGTCCTACGAGCAGTACTTC. Amino acid sequence: CASSESGTSGASYEQYF.

In its sample, this clonotype was seen a few times. This sequence joins TRBV19 and TRBJ2-3; D is uncertain. The CDR3 spans 14 residues. Deletions cut 5 bases from V and 5 bases from J, with 14 bases between. Germline CDR1 is LNHDA and CDR2 is SQIVND (reference sequence). The CDR3 region has the DNA TGTGCCAGTAGTCCACGTACCTTGAAAGATACGCAGTATTTT. Amino acid sequence: CASSPRTLKDTQYF. Using reference TRBV19 and TRBJ2-3 for the parts outside the CDR3, the full variable domain is DGGITQSPKYLFRKEGQNVTLSCEQNLNHDAMYWYRQDPGQGLRLIYYSQIVNDFQKGDIAEGYSVSREKKESFPLTVTSAQKNPTAFYLCASSPRTLKDTQYFGPGTRLTVL.

CDR3 residues: CASSPPPPGYEQYF. CDR3 bases: TGTGCCAGCTCACCCCCCCCGCCCGGCTACGAGCAGTACTTC. This chain joins TRBV18 and TRBJ2-7; D gene uncertain. The germline V and J ends were trimmed by 3 bases and 3 bases, with 12 bases remaining between them. CDR1 KGHSH and CDR2 LQKENI come from the germline V gene. This CDR3 is 14 amino acids long.

The chain combines TRBV30 with TRBJ2-7; a possible D gene is TRBD1 (6 bases). This CDR3 has 12 residues. The germline gives CDR1 GTSNPN, CDR2 SVGIG (reference sequence). Between the trimmed V and J ends, which lost 2 bases and 5 bases, there was a span of 10 bases. The CDR3 spells CAWSQGWDEQYF. In DNA, the CDR3 is TGTGCCTGGAGTCAGGGGTGGGACGAGCAGTACTTC. Filled out from reference TRBV30 and TRBJ2-7, the complete variable domain reads SQTIHQWPATLVQPVGSPLSLECTVEGTSNPNLYWYRQAAGRGLQLLFYSVGIGQISSEVPQNLSASRPQDRQFILSSKKLLLSDSGFYLCAWSQGWDEQYFGPGTRLTVT.

There are a few counts of this clonotype. CDR3 amino acids: CASSLGVAGETGYEQYF. CDR3 bases: TGTGCCAGCAGCTTAGGAGTAGCGGGAGAGACAGGATACGAGCAGTACTTC. This chain joins TRBV7-6 and TRBJ2-7; 9 bases are shared with TRBD2. V trimming: 1 base; J trimming: 4 bases; junction bases outside the gene matches: 11. Germline V gives CDR1 SGHVS, CDR2 FNYEAQ. CDR3 length: 17 residues.

This clonotype was counted once. This CDR3 fails to terminate in the conserved phenylalanine or tryptophan, so it likely reflects a read error. The chain employs TRBV5-1 and TRBJ2-7; TRBD2 aligns across 11 bases. This CDR3 is 19 amino acids long. Germline CDR1 reads SGHRS; CDR2 reads YFSETQ. Trimming cost V 0 bases and J 2 bases; bases outside gene matches: 13. The CDR3 loop is CASSLEFLTSGKTAYEQYI. The CDR3, as DNA: TGCGCCAGCAGCTTGGAGTTTCTGACTAGCGGGAAAACAGCCTACGAGCAGTACATC.

A word on this clonotype: Compared with germline, one end of the junction differs, possibly owing to a read error. The chain joins TRBV7-8 to TRBJ1-4; perhaps TRBD1 as D (5 bases). Per germline, CDR1 SGHVS and CDR2 FQNEAQ. The CDR3 totals 14 residues. As DNA, the CDR3 is TGTGGCAGCAGCCCCCAGGGATCTAATGAAAAACTGTTTTTT. As protein: CGSSPQGSNEKLFF.

The genes are TRBV10-3 and TRBJ2-5; possibly TRBD2 for D (5 bases). The V gene's germline CDR1 is ENHRY and CDR2 SYGVKD. This CDR3 comprises 13 residues. The V and J ends lost 7 bases and 5 bases respectively, with 14 bases between them. The CDR3 region is CAITDEAVETQYF. As DNA, the CDR3 is TGTGCCATCACCGACGAAGCGGTGGAGACCCAGTACTTC.

This chain connects TRBV14 to TRBJ2-7, with TRBD2 matching over 7 bases. V lost 2 bases and J lost 2; bases outside the gene matches: 3. Germline V gene sequence: CDR1 SGHDN, CDR2 FVKESK. CDR3 length equals 14 residues. This CDR3 reads CASSQWEGPYEQYF. For the CDR3, the DNA is TGTGCCAGCAGCCAATGGGAGGGGCCCTACGAGCAGTACTTC.

This clonotype turned up a few times. The chain carries TRBV19 and TRBJ1-5; D is ambiguous. Germline CDR1 LNHDA, CDR2 SQIVND (reference sequence). Trimming stripped 5 bases from V and 3 bases from J, with 17 bases between. The CDR3 spans 16 residues. CDR3 nucleotide sequence: TGTGCCAGTAGTCCCGGCCCTACGAGACACAATCAGCCCCAGCATTTT. Amino acids: CASSPGPTRHNQPQHF.

This clonotype was seen at least ten times. The chain joins TRBV7-9 to TRBJ1-3; a possible D gene is TRBD1 (5 bases). In germline, CDR1 is SEHNR, CDR2 FQNEAQ (reference sequence). Trimming shortened V by 1 base and J by 0 bases, and 16 bases separated the two germline ends. This CDR3 is 18 amino acids long. The DNA for the CDR3 is TGTGCCAGCAGCTTAGAACTGGAGGGACCGACCTCTGGAAACACCATATATTTT. Protein product: CASSLELEGPTSGNTIYF.

V usage is TRBV2 and J usage is TRBJ2-1; unclear D gene. CDR3 size: 15 residues. From germline, CDR1 is SNHLY and CDR2 FYNNEI. Trimming stripped 6 bases from V and 3 bases from J, with 15 bases between. CDR3 sequence: CASRVTLAFYNEQFF. In DNA, the CDR3 is TGTGCCAGCAGAGTGACACTTGCTTTCTACAATGAGCAGTTCTTC.

This clonotype was detected only a few times. The rearrangement uses TRBV6-2 or TRBV6-3 and TRBJ1-1, with TRBD1 matching 7 bases. The ends lost 6 bases at V and 1 base at J; junction bases unmatched: 11. Germline loops: CDR1 MNHEY, CDR2 SVGEGT. This CDR3 comprises 16 residues. CDR3 amino acids: CASSDLSTGQNTEAFF. CDR3 bases: TGTGCCAGCAGCGATCTCTCGACAGGGCAGAACACTGAAGCTTTCTTT.

This clonotype turned up a few times. Compared with germline, one end of the junction differs, possibly owing to a read error. This rearrangement joins TRBV27 to TRBJ2-7; D might be TRBD2 (5 bases). The CDR3 runs 14 residues. Per the germline V gene, CDR1 is MNHEY and CDR2 is SMNVEV (reference sequence). The CDR3, as DNA: TGTGCCAGCGGTTTCGGGGTAACCGGGTACGAGCAGTACTTC. Its translation: CASGFGVTGYEQYF.

A few counts support this clonotype. The gene calls are TRBV24-1 and TRBJ2-3; TRBD1 might be the D (6 bases). The CDR3 contains 14 residues. The V and J ends lost 4 bases and 4 bases respectively, with 11 bases between them. CDR1 is KGHDR, CDR2 SFDVKD, per germline. This CDR3 reads CATSDLDSSDTQYF. Written as DNA, the CDR3 is TGTGCCACCAGTGACCTGGACAGTTCAGATACGCAGTATTTT.

The sample holds many counts of this clonotype. The chain combines TRBV20-1 with TRBJ2-4; D is unresolved. Germline assignment: CDR1 DFQATT and CDR2 SNEGSKA (reference sequence). V shed 0 bases and J shed 1 base, with 16 bases lying between them. This CDR3 spans 17 amino acids. Here the CDR3 reads CSARDLLGVSAKNIQYF. The CDR3 DNA is TGCAGTGCTAGAGATCTTCTTGGGGTTTCGGCCAAAAACATTCAGTACTTC.

This clonotype was recorded a few times. Relative to the germline gene, one junction end is altered; a read error may explain this. The chain employs TRBV2 and TRBJ2-7; no definite D call. CDR3 length: 14 residues. CDR1 is SNHLY and CDR2 is FYNNEI in the germline V gene. Written as DNA, the CDR3 is TGTGCCAGCAGTGAAAGTCCCGCGTCCTACGGGCAGTACTTC. Translation gives CASSESPASYGQYF.

The chain is built from TRBV20-1 and TRBJ1-2, with 7 bases fitting TRBD1. Germline trimming cut 6 bases from V and 5 bases from J; bases unmatched to any gene: 6. This CDR3 region has 12 residues. CDR1 DFQATT and CDR2 SNEGSKA come from the germline V gene (reference sequence). CDR3 sequence (DNA): TGCAGTGCCAAGACAGGGACGTATGGCTACACCTTC. Its protein product is CSAKTGTYGYTF.

This chain connects TRBV4-3 to TRBJ2-1, with D hard to call. Trimming pared 0 bases from V and 8 bases from J, leaving 8 bases between. Germline V CDR1 and CDR2: LGHNA, YSLEER. CDR3 length: 13 amino acids. This CDR3 reads CASSQDPGDEQFF. CDR3 nucleotide sequence: TGCGCCAGCAGCCAAGATCCTGGGGATGAGCAGTTCTTC.

On this clonotype: The junction departs from germline at one end; a sequencing error may be responsible. The chain joins TRBV7-9 to TRBJ2-7, with D perhaps TRBD2 (5 bases). The CDR3 totals 13 residues. Germline CDR1 reads SEHNR; CDR2 reads FQNEAQ (reference sequence). The CDR3 here is CASSYPSSYEQHF. The CDR3 DNA reads as TGTGCCAGCAGCTACCCTAGCTCCTACGAGCAGCACTTC.

In regard to this clonotype: A much larger clonotype is one base distant, so this may be a read error. The V and J genes are TRBV7-9 and TRBJ2-7; D may be TRBD1 (5 bases). The CDR3 is made up of 13 amino acids. Per germline, CDR1 SEHNR and CDR2 FQNEAQ (reference sequence). V lost 1 base and J lost 5, with 9 bases in between. Here the CDR3 reads CASSLEAGNEQYF. CDR3 nucleotides: TGTGCCAGCAGCTTAGAAGCAGGGAACGAGCAGTACTTC.

This clonotype appeared many times. The rearrangement links TRBV4-3 to TRBJ2-7, with D perhaps being TRBD1 or TRBD2 (5 bases each). V was pared by 0 bases and J by 6 bases, with 15 bases between. The germline gives CDR1 LGHNA, CDR2 YSLEER. The CDR3 is 15 residues long. The CDR3 DNA reads TGCGCCAGCAGCCAAGATAATATTGCAGGGAGCGAGCAGTACTTC. Residues: CASSQDNIAGSEQYF.

This clonotype was observed at least ten times. This CDR3 is CASSSAVSNQPQHF. Written as DNA, the CDR3 is TGTGCCAGCAGTTCAGCGGTGTCGAATCAGCCCCAGCATTTT. This chain uses TRBV6-5 with TRBJ1-5; D not resolved. The V gene's germline CDR1 is MNHEY and CDR2 SVGAGI. The V gene lost 4 bases and the J gene lost 4 bases, with 11 bases spanning the gap. The CDR3 sequence is 14 residues long.

This clonotype appeared many times. As DNA, the CDR3 is TGCGCCAGCAGCCAACTGACAGGGAGCACAGATACGCAGTATTTT. As protein: CASSQLTGSTDTQYF. The V call is TRBV5-1, the J call TRBJ2-3; the match to TRBD1 covers 7 bases. The CDR3 covers 15 residues. Germline loops: CDR1 SGHRS, CDR2 YFSETQ. J lost 0 bases, V lost 4 bases, and 5 bases had no gene match.

V is TRBV4-1 and J is TRBJ1-5, with D maybe TRBD1 (5 bases). CDR1 is MGHRA and CDR2 is YSYEKL in the germline V gene. V lost 1 base and J lost 6, with 13 bases in between. CDR3 length: 15 amino acids. The CDR3 here is CASSQGRGSGQPQHF. The CDR3 DNA reads as TGCGCCAGCAGCCAAGGAAGGGGTTCGGGTCAGCCCCAGCATTTT.

This clonotype has more than one count but fewer than ten. The gene calls are TRBV7-9 and TRBJ2-1; 8 bases map to TRBD2. V gave up 4 bases and J gave up 6 bases; unmatched junction bases: 8. Germline-derived CDR1 and CDR2 are SEHNR and FQNEAQ (reference sequence). This CDR3 contains 15 residues. The CDR3 sequence is CASSWEGREANEQFF. CDR3 nucleotides: TGTGCCAGCAGCTGGGAGGGGCGGGAGGCCAATGAGCAGTTCTTC.

With respect to this clonotype: One end of the junction is discordant with germline, which a read error may explain. The chain couples TRBV12-3 or TRBV12-4 to TRBJ1-2, with D hard to call. The CDR3 covers 12 residues. The DNA of the CDR3 is TGTGCCAGCAGTTTAGACAGCTATGGCTACATCTTC. Its translation is CASSLDSYGYIF.